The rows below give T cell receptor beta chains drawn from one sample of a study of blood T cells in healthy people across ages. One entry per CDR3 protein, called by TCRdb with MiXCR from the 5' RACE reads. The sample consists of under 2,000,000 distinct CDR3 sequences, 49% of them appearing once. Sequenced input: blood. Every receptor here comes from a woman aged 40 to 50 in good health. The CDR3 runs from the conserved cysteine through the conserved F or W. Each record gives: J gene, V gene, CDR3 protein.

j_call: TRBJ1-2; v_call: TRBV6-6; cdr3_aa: CASSSDRAGGYTF
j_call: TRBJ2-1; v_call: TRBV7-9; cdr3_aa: CASSLEDGDNEQFF
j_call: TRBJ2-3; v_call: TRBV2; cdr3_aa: CASSVAGGPGTDTQYF
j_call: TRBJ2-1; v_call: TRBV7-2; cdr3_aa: CASSIRDTPYNEQFF
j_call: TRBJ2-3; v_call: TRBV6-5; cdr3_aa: CASSSSDRLAGASTDTQYF
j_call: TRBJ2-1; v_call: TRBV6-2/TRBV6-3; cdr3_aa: CTSKAGGFYNEQFF
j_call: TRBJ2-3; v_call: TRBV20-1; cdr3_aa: CSALPRVGTQYF
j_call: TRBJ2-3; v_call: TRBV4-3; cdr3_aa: CASSQVGTGSTDTQYF
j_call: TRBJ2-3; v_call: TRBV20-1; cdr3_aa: CSARDPGASTDTQYF
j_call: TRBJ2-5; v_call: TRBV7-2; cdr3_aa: CASSWTSGGAAETQYF
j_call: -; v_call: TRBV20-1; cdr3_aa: CSARDRQAIYEQYF
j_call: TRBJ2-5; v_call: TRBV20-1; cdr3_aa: CSARRSLQETQYF
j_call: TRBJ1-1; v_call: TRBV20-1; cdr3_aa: CSADQTGNTEAFF
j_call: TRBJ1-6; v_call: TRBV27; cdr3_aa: CAGSPIGLVLPLHF
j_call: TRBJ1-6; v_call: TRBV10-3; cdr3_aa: CAISESEGSSYNSPLHF
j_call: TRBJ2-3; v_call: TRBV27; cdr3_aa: CASGMRGDTQYF
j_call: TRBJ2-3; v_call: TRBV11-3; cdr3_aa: CASSFQGEADTQYF
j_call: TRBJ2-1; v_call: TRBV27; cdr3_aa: CASSPMGNEQFF
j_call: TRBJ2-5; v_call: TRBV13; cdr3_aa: CASSLENSQETQYF
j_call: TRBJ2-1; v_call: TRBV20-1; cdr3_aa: CSARDQRLSREQFF
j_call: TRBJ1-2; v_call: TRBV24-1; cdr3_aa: CATSGQGFYGYTF
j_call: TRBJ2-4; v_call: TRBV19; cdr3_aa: CATGQGARSREQYF
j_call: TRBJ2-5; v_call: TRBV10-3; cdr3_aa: CAIKGEAAETQYF
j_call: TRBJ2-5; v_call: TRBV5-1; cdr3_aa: CASTARTVKETQYF
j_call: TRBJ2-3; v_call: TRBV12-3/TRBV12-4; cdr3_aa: CASSLKRTGGYTDTQYF
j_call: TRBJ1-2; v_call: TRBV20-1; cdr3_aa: CSARGPTGSYYGYTF
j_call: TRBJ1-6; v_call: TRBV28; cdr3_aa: CASSSHQGVGNSPLHF
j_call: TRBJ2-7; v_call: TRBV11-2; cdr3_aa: CASSLDALGGSYEQYF
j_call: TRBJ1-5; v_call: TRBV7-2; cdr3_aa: CASSPEPAVRNQPQHF
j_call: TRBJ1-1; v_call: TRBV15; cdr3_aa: CATSRSYTTLKGAEAFF
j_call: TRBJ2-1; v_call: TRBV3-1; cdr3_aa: CASSPGPLGSEQFF
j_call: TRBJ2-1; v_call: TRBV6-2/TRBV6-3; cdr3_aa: CASMIGGSSYNEQFF
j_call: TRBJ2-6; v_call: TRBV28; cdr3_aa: CASYGSGANVLTF
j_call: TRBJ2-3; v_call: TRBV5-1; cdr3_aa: CASSLGSVSADTQYF
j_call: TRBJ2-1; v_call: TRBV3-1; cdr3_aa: CASSQGRTSVYNEQFF
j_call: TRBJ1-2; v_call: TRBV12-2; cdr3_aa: CASRPRRGGEGYTF
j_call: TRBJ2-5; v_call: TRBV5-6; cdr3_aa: CASSSALAGSEKYF